These 30 T cell receptor beta chains were all obtained from the same sample, sequenced in a study of T cell responses to AZD1222 COVID-19 vaccine. Data came from immunoSEQ multiplex PCR; TCRdb stores just in-frame clones and leaves some out. This repertoire shows about 86,000 clones, 70% to 80% found once; its top ten account for 20% to 25%. The specimen comprised peripheral blood, sampled on day 0 of AZD1222 vaccination. All receptors derive from an adult in good health.

Details on this clone: The germline gene is not matched at one end of the junction; a read error may be the cause. V gene TRBV7-7 combines with J gene TRBJ2-5; 8 bases fit TRBD1. This CDR3 region has 15 residues. CDR1 SSHAT and CDR2 FNYEAQ come from the germline V gene (reference sequence). CDR3 nucleotides: TGTGCTAGCAGCTCCGGGACAGGTCCCCAAGAGACCCAGTACTTC. It encodes CASSSGTGPQETQYF.

On this clone: The identical CDR3 is also encoded by other nucleotide sequences in the sample. The chain is built from TRBV5-6 and TRBJ2-3; D unresolved. From germline, CDR1 is SGHDT and CDR2 YYEEEE. The CDR3 spans 13 residues. V was cut by 3 bases and J by 1 base, with 6 bases left in between. The CDR3 sequence is CASSSRGTDTQYF. The CDR3 DNA sequence: TGTGCCAGCAGCTCCCGGGGCACAGATACGCAGTATTTT.

The rearrangement uses TRBV18 and TRBJ1-5, with no clear D. V shed 5 bases and J shed 10 bases, with 21 bases lying between them. CDR1 KGHSH and CDR2 LQKENI come from the germline V gene. This CDR3 is 15 amino acids long. Written as DNA, the CDR3 is TGTGCCAGCTCAGCACTCCAAACGGCGGGAGGACCCCAGCATTTT. It specifies CASSALQTAGGPQHF. Full variable domain (rest looked up from reference TRBV18 and TRBJ1-5): NAGVMQNPRHLVRRRGQEARLRCSPMKGHSHVYWYRQLPEEGLKFMVYLQKENIIDESGMPKERFSAEFPKEGPSILRIQQVVRGDSAAYFCASSALQTAGGPQHFGDGTRLSIL.

V usage is TRBV24-1 and J usage is TRBJ1-2; D is perhaps TRBD1 (6 bases). CDR3 length: 15 residues. Looked up from germline, CDR1 is KGHDR and CDR2 is SFDVKD. V was pared by 6 bases and J by 1 base, with 14 bases between. The CDR3 sequence: CATSNREGDNYGYTF. As DNA, the CDR3 is TGTGCCACCAGTAACAGGGAGGGGGATAACTATGGCTACACCTTC.

The chain is built from TRBV23-1 and TRBJ2-1; 12 bases match TRBD1. TRBV23-1 is assigned to the ORF class and has an uncertain function. The length of the CDR3 is 19 residues. Trimming cost V 6 bases and J 3 bases; bases outside gene matches: 15. CDR3 bases: TGCGCCAGCAGGCCCGGGACAGGGGGCTATAGGTCCTACTACAATGAGCAGTTCTTC. The encoded protein is CASRPGTGGYRSYYNEQFF.

This clone has ten or more counts. The rearrangement joins TRBV19 to TRBJ1-5, with 8 bases fitting TRBD1. From germline, CDR1 is LNHDA and CDR2 SQIVND (reference sequence). The CDR3 consists of 13 residues. The V and J ends lost 4 bases and 7 bases, in that order; junction bases with no gene match: 3. CDR3: CASSTGGWQPQHF. DNA of the CDR3: TGTGCCAGTAGTACAGGGGGCTGGCAGCCCCAGCATTTT.

J is TRBJ1-5 and V is TRBV6-5, with a tentative D call TRBD1 (6 bases). V was shortened by 7 bases and J by 3 bases, with 10 bases between the two germline ends. CDR1 is MNHEY, CDR2 SVGAGI, per germline. This CDR3 is 13 amino acids long. The CDR3 is CASTDSLNQPQHF. The CDR3 DNA follows: TGTGCCAGCACGGACAGCCTCAATCAGCCCCAGCATTTT.

The chain joins TRBV29-1 to TRBJ1-5; D may be TRBD1 (6 bases). CDR1 and CDR2 from the germline V gene are SQVTM and ANQGSEA. Trimming shortened V by 4 bases and J by 0 bases, and 10 bases separated the two germline ends. The CDR3 sequence is 14 residues long. CDR3 bases: TGCAGCGTTGGAGCGACAGGTAGCAATCAGCCCCAGCATTTT. As protein: CSVGATGSNQPQHF.

This clone was seen only a few times. The chain has TRBV30 and TRBJ2-1; 8 bases match TRBD2. This CDR3 region has 15 residues. CDR1 and CDR2 from the germline V gene are GTSNPN and SVGIG (reference sequence). Losses at the gene ends were 2 bases for V and 3 bases for J; bases not matched to a gene: 6. The CDR3 sequence is CAWSSKGLVYNEQFF. Here the CDR3 DNA reads TGTGCCTGGAGTTCCAAGGGACTAGTCTACAATGAGCAGTTCTTC.

This chain joins TRBV3-1 (or the pseudogene TRBV3-2) and TRBJ2-7; D is tentatively TRBD1 or TRBD2 (5 bases each). Trimming pared 4 bases from V and 3 bases from J, leaving 7 bases between. CDR3 length: 12 residues. Germline V gives CDR1 LGHDT, CDR2 YNNKEL (reference sequence). In nucleotides, the CDR3 is TGTGCCAGCAGCCGGGACGGCTACGAGCAGTACTTC. Translated, it gives CASSRDGYEQYF.

As DNA, the CDR3 is TGTGCCAGCAGTTACTCGGGGACAGGGTTTAATGGCTACACCTTC. Its translation: CASSYSGTGFNGYTF. The rearrangement uses TRBV6-5 and TRBJ1-2; TRBD1 matches at 9 bases. The V and J ends lost 0 bases and 6 bases, in that order; junction bases with no gene match: 5. This CDR3 region has 15 residues. CDR1 MNHEY and CDR2 SVGAGI come from the germline V gene.

The chain has TRBV19 and TRBJ1-5, with D maybe TRBD1 (6 bases). Germline CDR1 LNHDA, CDR2 SQIVND (reference sequence). V shed 1 base and J shed 11 bases, with 9 bases lying between them. This CDR3 comprises 12 residues. In DNA form, the CDR3 reads TGTGCCAGTAGTATAGGGGGGCCAGCCCAGCATTTT. Translated, it gives CASSIGGPAQHF.

CDR3 sequence reads: CATRDTRNYGYTF. The CDR3 nucleotides read TGTGCCACCAGGGACACTCGAAACTATGGCTACACCTTC. This chain uses TRBV3-1 (or the pseudogene TRBV3-2) with TRBJ1-2; D perhaps matches TRBD1 (6 bases). The CDR3 contains 13 residues. V was shortened by 10 bases and J by 2 bases, with 14 bases between the two germline ends. Germline CDR1 and CDR2: LGHDT and YNNKEL (reference sequence).

The rearrangement uses TRBV19 and TRBJ1-3, with D hard to call. The CDR3 is 15 amino acids. Per germline, CDR1 LNHDA and CDR2 SQIVND (reference sequence). V was pared by 11 bases and J by 0 bases, with 17 bases between. This chain's CDR3 is CAGDTRVPSGNTIYF. The CDR3 coding sequence is TGTGCCGGAGACACGCGCGTCCCCTCTGGAAACACCATATATTTT.

The V call is TRBV6-5, the J call TRBJ2-3, with 8 bases matching TRBD2. Germline V gives CDR1 MNHEY, CDR2 SVGAGI. The CDR3 spans 15 residues. Losses at the gene ends were 3 bases for V and 6 bases for J; bases not matched to a gene: 8. The CDR3, as DNA: TGTGCCAGCAGTTATGGAGCGGGAGTGATGGATACGCAGTATTTT. Amino acid sequence: CASSYGAGVMDTQYF.

The gene calls are TRBV5-6 and TRBJ2-7; 7 bases match TRBD2. Per the germline V gene, CDR1 is SGHDT and CDR2 is YYEEEE. Trimming at V came to 4 bases and at J to 6 bases, leaving 13 bases not matched to a gene. CDR3 length: 15 residues. The CDR3 here is CASSGLVSAYPEQYF. The CDR3 DNA reads TGTGCCAGCAGCGGACTAGTTTCGGCTTACCCCGAGCAGTACTTC.

The CDR3 DNA is TGTGCCAGCAGCCCTTCTGAGGGGAATGGCAATCAGCCCCAGCATTTT. Translating it yields CASSPSEGNGNQPQHF. The chain links TRBV3-1 (or the pseudogene TRBV3-2) to TRBJ1-5, with D possibly being TRBD1 (5 bases). The germline V gene has CDR1 LGHDT and CDR2 YNNKEL (reference sequence). The CDR3 loop spans 16 amino acids. V lost 4 bases, J lost 2 bases, and 15 bases lay in between.

The chain uses TRBV4-3 and TRBJ2-6; a weak D match, TRBD1 (6 bases). In germline, CDR1 is LGHNA, CDR2 YSLEER. V lost 2 bases to trimming and J lost 0 bases, with 11 bases between them. The CDR3 is 17 residues long. This chain's CDR3 is CASSQQTGNSGANVLTF. CDR3 in DNA: TGCGCCAGCAGCCAACAAACAGGGAACTCTGGGGCCAACGTCCTGACTTTC.

The CDR3 spells CAISVGGARGQFF. CDR3 nucleotide sequence: TGTGCCATCAGTGTCGGGGGGGCTAGGGGGCAGTTCTTC. This sequence joins TRBV10-3 and TRBJ2-1; TRBD2 matches 8 bases. CDR1 and CDR2 from the germline V gene are ENHRY and SYGVKD. V lost 4 bases and J lost 12; bases outside the gene matches: 8. The CDR3 runs 13 residues.

V gene TRBV2 combines with J gene TRBJ2-2, with TRBD1 matching 12 bases. V was clipped by 4 bases and J by 5 bases; unmatched bases: 5. The CDR3 covers 16 residues. Germline CDR1 SNHLY, CDR2 FYNNEI. The CDR3 DNA is TGTGCCAGCAGTGGAGGGACAGGGGGCGTTACCGGGGAGCTGTTTTTT. Translating gives CASSGGTGGVTGELFF.

This chain connects TRBV10-3 to TRBJ2-1, with 12 bases fitting TRBD1. Per the germline V gene, CDR1 is ENHRY and CDR2 is SYGVKD. V gave up 2 bases and J gave up 8 bases; unmatched junction bases: 4. The CDR3 totals 15 residues. CDR3 coding DNA: TGTGCCATCAGTGAGCCGGGACAGGGGGCCTATGAGCAGTTCTTC. As protein: CAISEPGQGAYEQFF.

The rearrangement joins TRBV3-1 (or the pseudogene TRBV3-2) to TRBJ1-4; D perhaps matches TRBD1 (6 bases). The CDR3 contains 16 residues. Trimming removed 0 bases from V and 3 bases from J, with 11 bases in between. Germline V gene data show CDR1 as LGHDT and CDR2 as YNNKEL (reference sequence). CDR3 in DNA: TGTGCCAGCAGCCAAGATTGGGGACAATCTAATGAAAAACTGTTTTTT. Translated: CASSQDWGQSNEKLFF.

V is TRBV5-1 and J is TRBJ2-7; 7 nucleotides match TRBD1. The V segment lost 5 bases and the J segment 0 bases; nucleotides outside the gene matches: 5. This CDR3 contains 14 residues. Germline V CDR1 and CDR2: SGHRS, YFSETQ. The CDR3 nucleotides are TGCGCCAGCAGTTGGACAGGCTTCTCCTACGAGCAGTACTTC. Protein sequence: CASSWTGFSYEQYF.

The CDR3 nucleotides are TGTGCCTGGAGTGATGGAAGAGGGAACTATGGCTACACCTTC. Encoded protein: CAWSDGRGNYGYTF. V usage is TRBV30 and J usage is TRBJ1-2; no clear D. V dropped 1 base and J dropped 2 bases, with 11 bases sitting between them. This CDR3 contains 14 residues. The germline V gene encodes CDR1 GTSNPN and CDR2 SVGIG (reference sequence). The full variable domain, its missing parts supplied by reference TRBV30 and TRBJ1-2, is SQTIHQWPATLVQPVGSPLSLECTVEGTSNPNLYWYRQAAGRGLQLLFYSVGIGQISSEVPQNLSASRPQDRQFILSSKKLLLSDSGFYLCAWSDGRGNYGYTFGSGTRLTVV.

The chain is built from TRBV29-1 and TRBJ2-1; 7 bases map to TRBD2. The germline gives CDR1 SQVTM, CDR2 ANQGSEA. This CDR3 is 14 amino acids long. As DNA, the CDR3 is TGCGGAGGTAACTGGGGGGGTTTGGTGAGTGAGCAGTTCTTC. Translation: CGGNWGGLVSEQFF.

V and J are TRBV7-6 and TRBJ2-7, with D tentatively TRBD1 (5 bases). Germline CDR1 and CDR2: SGHVS and FNYEAQ. The CDR3 spans 17 residues. Deletions cut 0 bases from V and 7 bases from J, with 22 bases between. CDR3 sequence reads: CASSLAEFADTVGEQYF. The CDR3 bases are TGTGCCAGCAGCTTAGCAGAGTTCGCGGACACTGTGGGGGAGCAGTACTTC.

The chain is built from TRBV27 and TRBJ2-1, with 10 bases that match TRBD2. Germline V CDR1 and CDR2: MNHEY, SMNVEV (reference sequence). This CDR3 spans 19 amino acids. Unmatched junction bases numbered 16, after V lost 4 bases and J lost 4 bases. The CDR3 is CASSSTTGSSGSGYNEQFF. The CDR3 nucleotides read TGTGCCAGCAGTTCTACGACAGGGTCTAGCGGGAGCGGGTACAATGAGCAGTTCTTC.

This chain connects TRBV6-1 to TRBJ2-1; TRBD2 agrees at 7 bases. J lost 8 bases, V lost 1 base, and 8 bases had no gene match. This CDR3 comprises 15 residues. The germline gives CDR1 MNHNS, CDR2 SASEGT. CDR3 residues: CASSEGTRKLYEQFF. Written as DNA, the CDR3 is TGTGCCAGCAGTGAAGGGACTAGGAAGCTCTATGAGCAGTTCTTC.

This chain uses TRBV11-2 with TRBJ1-2, with D tentatively TRBD1 (5 bases). Germline V lookup: CDR1 SGHAT, CDR2 FQNNGV. This CDR3 has 14 residues. V was trimmed by 0 bases and J by 6 bases, leaving 11 bases between them. The CDR3 here is CASSLEFRENGYTF. The CDR3 coding sequence is TGTGCCAGCAGCTTAGAGTTCAGGGAGAATGGCTACACCTTC.

CDR3 in amino acids: CATSRGDRGYEQYF. DNA of the CDR3: TGTGCCACCAGCAGAGGGGACAGGGGATACGAGCAGTACTTC. The genes are TRBV15 and TRBJ2-7; 10 nucleotides match TRBD1. Germline-derived CDR1 and CDR2 are LNHNV and YYDKDF (reference sequence). J gave up 4 bases and V 1 base, and 1 base lay outside the gene matches. This CDR3 spans 14 amino acids.